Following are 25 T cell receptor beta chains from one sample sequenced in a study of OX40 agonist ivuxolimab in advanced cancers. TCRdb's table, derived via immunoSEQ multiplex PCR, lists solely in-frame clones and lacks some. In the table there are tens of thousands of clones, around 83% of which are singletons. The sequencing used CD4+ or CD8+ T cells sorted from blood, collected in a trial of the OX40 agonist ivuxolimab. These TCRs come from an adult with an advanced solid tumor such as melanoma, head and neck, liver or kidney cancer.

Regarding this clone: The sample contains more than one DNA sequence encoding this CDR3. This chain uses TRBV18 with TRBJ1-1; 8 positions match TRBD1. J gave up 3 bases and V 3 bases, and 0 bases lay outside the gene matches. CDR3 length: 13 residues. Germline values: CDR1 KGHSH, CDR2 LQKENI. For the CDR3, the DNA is TGTGCCAGCTCACCGGGACAGGACACTGAAGCTTTCTTT. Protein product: CASSPGQDTEAFF.

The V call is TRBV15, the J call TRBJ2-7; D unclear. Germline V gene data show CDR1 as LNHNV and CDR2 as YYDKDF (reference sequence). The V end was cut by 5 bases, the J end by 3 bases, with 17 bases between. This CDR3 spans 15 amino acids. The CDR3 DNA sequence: TGTGCCACCAGCCCCAACCCCAGTTTTCTCTACGAGCAGTACTTC. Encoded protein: CATSPNPSFLYEQYF.

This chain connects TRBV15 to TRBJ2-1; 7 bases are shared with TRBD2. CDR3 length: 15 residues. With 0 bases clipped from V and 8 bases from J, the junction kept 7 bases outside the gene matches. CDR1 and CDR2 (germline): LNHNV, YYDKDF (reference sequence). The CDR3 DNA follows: TGTGCCACCAGCAGAGAGGGCGGGAGAGCGGATGAGCAGTTCTTC. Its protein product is CATSREGGRADEQFF.

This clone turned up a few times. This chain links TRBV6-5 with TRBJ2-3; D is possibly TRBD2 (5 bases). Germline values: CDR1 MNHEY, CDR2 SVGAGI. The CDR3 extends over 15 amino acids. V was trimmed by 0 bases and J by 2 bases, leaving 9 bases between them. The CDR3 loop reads CASSYSRDFTDTQYF. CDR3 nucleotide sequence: TGTGCCAGCAGTTACTCGAGGGATTTCACAGATACGCAGTATTTT.

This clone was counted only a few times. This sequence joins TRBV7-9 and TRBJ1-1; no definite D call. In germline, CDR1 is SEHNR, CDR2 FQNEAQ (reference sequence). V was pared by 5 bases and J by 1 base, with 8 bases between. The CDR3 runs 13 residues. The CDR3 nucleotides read TGTGCCAGCAGCCAAGACCCGAACACTGAAGCTTTCTTT. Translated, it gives CASSQDPNTEAFF.

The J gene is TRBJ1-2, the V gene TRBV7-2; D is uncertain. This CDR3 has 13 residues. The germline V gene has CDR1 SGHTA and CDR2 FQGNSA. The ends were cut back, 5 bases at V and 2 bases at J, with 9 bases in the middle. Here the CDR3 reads CASSPQENYGYTF. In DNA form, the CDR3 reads TGTGCCAGCAGCCCGCAGGAGAACTATGGCTACACCTTC.

DNA of the CDR3: TGCGCCAGCAGAATGTGGACTAGTAACACCGGGGAGCTGTTTTTT. It codes for CASRMWTSNTGELFF. This chain connects TRBV5-1 to TRBJ2-2; 7 nucleotides align to TRBD2. The CDR3 covers 15 residues. The V and J ends lost 5 bases and 2 bases, in that order; junction bases with no gene match: 6. Germline assignment: CDR1 SGHRS and CDR2 YFSETQ.

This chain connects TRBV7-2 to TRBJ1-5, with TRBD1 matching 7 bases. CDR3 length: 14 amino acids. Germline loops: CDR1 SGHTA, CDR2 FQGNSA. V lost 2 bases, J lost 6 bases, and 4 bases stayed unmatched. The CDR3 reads CASSLRDSFQPQHF. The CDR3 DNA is TGTGCCAGCAGCTTACGGGACAGTTTTCAGCCCCAGCATTTT. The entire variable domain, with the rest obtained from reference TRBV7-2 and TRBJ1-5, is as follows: GAGVSQSPSNKVTEKGKDVELRCDPISGHTALYWYRQSLGQGLEFLIYFQGNSAPDKSGLPSDRFSAERTGGSVSTLTIQRTQQEDSAVYLCASSLRDSFQPQHFGDGTRLSIL.

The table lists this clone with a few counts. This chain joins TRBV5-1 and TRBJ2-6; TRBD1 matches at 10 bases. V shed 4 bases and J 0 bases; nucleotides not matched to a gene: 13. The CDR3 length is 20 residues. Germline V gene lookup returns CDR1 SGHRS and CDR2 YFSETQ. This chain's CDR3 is CASSRGTGAFSHSGANVLTF. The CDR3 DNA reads TGCGCCAGCAGCCGGGGGACAGGGGCTTTTTCCCACTCTGGGGCCAACGTCCTGACTTTC.

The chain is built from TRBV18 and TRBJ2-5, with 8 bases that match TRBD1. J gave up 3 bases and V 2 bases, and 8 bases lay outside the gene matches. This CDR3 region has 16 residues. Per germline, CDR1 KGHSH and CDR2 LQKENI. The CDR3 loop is CASSPDPDRAEETQYF. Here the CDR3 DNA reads TGTGCCAGCTCACCAGACCCGGACAGGGCAGAAGAGACCCAGTACTTC.

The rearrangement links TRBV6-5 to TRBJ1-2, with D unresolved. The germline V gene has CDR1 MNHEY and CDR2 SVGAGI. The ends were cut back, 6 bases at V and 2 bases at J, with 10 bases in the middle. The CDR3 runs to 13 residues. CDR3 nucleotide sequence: TGTGCCAGCAGGAACCGGATGAACTATGGCTACACCTTC. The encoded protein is CASRNRMNYGYTF.

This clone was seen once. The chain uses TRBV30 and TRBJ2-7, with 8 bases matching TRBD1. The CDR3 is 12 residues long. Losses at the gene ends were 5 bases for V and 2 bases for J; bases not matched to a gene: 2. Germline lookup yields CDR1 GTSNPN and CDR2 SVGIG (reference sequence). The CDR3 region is CAWDRGPYEQYF. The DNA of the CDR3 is TGTGCCTGGGACAGGGGCCCCTACGAGCAGTACTTC.

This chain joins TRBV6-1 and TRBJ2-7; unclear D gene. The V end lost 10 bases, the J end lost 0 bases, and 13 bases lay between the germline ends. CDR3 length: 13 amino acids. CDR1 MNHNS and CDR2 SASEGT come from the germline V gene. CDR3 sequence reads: CANRDGNSYEQYF. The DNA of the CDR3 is TGTGCCAACAGAGACGGCAACTCCTACGAGCAGTACTTC.

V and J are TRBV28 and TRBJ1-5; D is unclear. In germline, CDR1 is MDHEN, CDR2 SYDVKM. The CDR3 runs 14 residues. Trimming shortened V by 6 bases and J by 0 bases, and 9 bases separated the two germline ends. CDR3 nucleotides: TGTGCCAGCAGCCTACAGCATAGCAATCAGCCCCAGCATTTT. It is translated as CASSLQHSNQPQHF.

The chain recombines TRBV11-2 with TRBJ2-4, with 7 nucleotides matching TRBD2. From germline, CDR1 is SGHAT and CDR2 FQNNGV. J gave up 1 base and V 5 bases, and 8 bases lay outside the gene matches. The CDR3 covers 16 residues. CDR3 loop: CASSPAAGAAKNIQYF. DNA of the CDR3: TGTGCCAGCAGCCCGGCGGCGGGAGCGGCCAAAAACATTCAGTACTTC.

Here the CDR3 DNA reads TGCAGCGTTTTGTTTTCGCGGCAAACTGGGGGCGAGCAGTACTTC. This translates into CSVLFSRQTGGEQYF. The chain links TRBV29-1 to TRBJ2-7; D may match TRBD1 or TRBD2 (5 bases each). Germline V gives CDR1 SQVTM, CDR2 ANQGSEA. This CDR3 comprises 15 residues. The V gene lost 5 bases and the J gene lost 6 bases, with 23 bases spanning the gap.

CDR3 coding DNA: TGTGCCAGCAGTCCTACGGAGAGGTCCCAAGGCCTCGAGCAGTACTTC. Encoded protein: CASSPTERSQGLEQYF. This chain joins TRBV27 and TRBJ2-7; D is uncertain. CDR3 length equals 16 residues. Germline-derived CDR1 and CDR2 are MNHEY and SMNVEV (reference sequence). V dropped 5 bases and J dropped 6 bases, with 23 bases sitting between them.

This CDR3 is CASSLDVDLKAFF. In DNA form, the CDR3 reads TGTGCCAGCAGCTTAGATGTAGACTTGAAGGCTTTCTTT. The chain carries TRBV11-2 and TRBJ1-1; D is unresolved. Looked up from germline, CDR1 is SGHAT and CDR2 is FQNNGV. Trimming left V 0 bases short and J 11 bases short, with 13 bases between. The CDR3 is made up of 13 amino acids.

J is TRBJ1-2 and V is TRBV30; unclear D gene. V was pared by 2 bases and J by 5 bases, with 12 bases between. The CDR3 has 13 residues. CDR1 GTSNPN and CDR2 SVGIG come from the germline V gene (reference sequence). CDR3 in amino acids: CAWSIGVTYGYTF. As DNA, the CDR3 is TGTGCCTGGAGTATAGGCGTCACTTATGGCTACACCTTC.

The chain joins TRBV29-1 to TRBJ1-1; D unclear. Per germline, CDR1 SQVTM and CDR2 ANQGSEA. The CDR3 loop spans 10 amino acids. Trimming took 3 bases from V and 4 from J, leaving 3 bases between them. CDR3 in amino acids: CSVDLTEAFF. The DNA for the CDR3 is TGCAGCGTTGACCTCACTGAAGCTTTCTTT.

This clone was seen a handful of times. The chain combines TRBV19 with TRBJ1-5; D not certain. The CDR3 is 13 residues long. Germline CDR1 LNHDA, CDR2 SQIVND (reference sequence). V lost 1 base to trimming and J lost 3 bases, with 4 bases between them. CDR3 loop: CASSIGNNQPQHF. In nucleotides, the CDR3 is TGTGCCAGTAGTATAGGTAACAATCAGCCCCAGCATTTT.

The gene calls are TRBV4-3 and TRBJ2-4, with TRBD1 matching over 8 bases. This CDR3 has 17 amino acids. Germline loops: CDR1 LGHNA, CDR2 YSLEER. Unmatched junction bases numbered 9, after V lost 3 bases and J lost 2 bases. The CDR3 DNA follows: TGCGCCAGCAGCCAGACGACCTCCAGGGGGCCCAAAAACATTCAGTACTTC. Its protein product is CASSQTTSRGPKNIQYF.

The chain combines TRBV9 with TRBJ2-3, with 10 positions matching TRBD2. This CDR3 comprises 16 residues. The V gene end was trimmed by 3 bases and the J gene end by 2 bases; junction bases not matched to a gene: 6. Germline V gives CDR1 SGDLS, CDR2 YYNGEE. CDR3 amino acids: CASSDGLAASTDTQYF. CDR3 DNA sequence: TGTGCCAGCAGCGATGGACTAGCGGCATCCACAGATACGCAGTATTTT. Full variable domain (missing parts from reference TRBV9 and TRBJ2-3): DSGVTQTPKHLITATGQRVTLRCSPRSGDLSVYWYQQSLDQGLQFLIQYYNGEERAKGNILERFSAQQFPDLHSELNLSSLELGDSALYFCASSDGLAASTDTQYFGPGTRLTVL.

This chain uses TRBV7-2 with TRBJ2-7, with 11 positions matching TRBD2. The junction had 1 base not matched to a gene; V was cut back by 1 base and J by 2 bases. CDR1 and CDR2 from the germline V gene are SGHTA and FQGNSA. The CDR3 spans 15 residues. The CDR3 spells CASSLVLAGAYEQYF. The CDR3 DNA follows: TGTGCCAGCAGCTTAGTACTAGCGGGAGCCTACGAGCAGTACTTC.

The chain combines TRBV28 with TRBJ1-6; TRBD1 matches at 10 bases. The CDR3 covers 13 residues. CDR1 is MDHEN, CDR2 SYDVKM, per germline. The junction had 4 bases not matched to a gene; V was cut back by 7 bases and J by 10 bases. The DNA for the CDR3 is TGTGCCAGCACGACAGGGGGCGGCTCACCCCTCCACTTT. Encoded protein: CASTTGGGSPLHF. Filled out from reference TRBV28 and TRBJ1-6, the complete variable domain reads DVKVTQSSRYLVKRTGEKVFLECVQDMDHENMFWYRQDPGLGLRLIYFSYDVKMKEKGDIPEGYSVSREKKERFSLILESASTNQTSMYLCASTTGGGSPLHFGNGTRLTVT.